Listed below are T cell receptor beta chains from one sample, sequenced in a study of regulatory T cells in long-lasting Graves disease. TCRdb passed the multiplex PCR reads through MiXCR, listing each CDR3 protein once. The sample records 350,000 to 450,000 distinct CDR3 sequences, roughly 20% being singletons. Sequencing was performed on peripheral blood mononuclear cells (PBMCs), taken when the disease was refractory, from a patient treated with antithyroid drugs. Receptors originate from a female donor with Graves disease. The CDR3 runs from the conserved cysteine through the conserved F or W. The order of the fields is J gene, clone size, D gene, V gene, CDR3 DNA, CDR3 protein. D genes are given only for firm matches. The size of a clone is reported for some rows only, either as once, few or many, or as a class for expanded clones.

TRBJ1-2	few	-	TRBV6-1	TGTGCCAGCACGTCGGTTCATCTATATAACTATGGCTACACCTTC	CASTSVHLYNYGYTF
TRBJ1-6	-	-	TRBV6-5	TGTGCCAGCAGTTACCCGACCGGTCCCCTCCACTTT	CASSYPTGPLHF
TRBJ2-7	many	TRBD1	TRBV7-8	TGTGCCAGCAGCTTACCGGGACAGTCCAACTACGAGCAGTACTTC	CASSLPGQSNYEQYF
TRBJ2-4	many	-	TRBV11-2	TGTGCCAGCAGCTTAGTGGGACTAGCCAAAAACATTCAGTACTTC	CASSLVGLAKNIQYF
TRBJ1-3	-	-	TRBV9	TGTGCCAGCAGCGCAGACGCAGGAAACACCATATATTTT	CASSADAGNTIYF
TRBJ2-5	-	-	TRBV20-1	TGCAGTGCTCCCCGAACCGGGACAAGCCAAGAGACCCAGTACTTC	CSAPRTGTSQETQYF
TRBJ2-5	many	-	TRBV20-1	TGCAGTGCTAGAGAGGGGAAGGGGTTTCAAGAGACCCAGTACTTC	CSAREGKGFQETQYF
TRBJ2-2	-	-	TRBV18	TGTGCCAGCTCACCCAAGTCCCGAGACGGGGAGCTGTTTTTT	CASSPKSRDGELFF
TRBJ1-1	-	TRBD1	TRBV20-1	TGCAGTGCTCTGCAGGGGGGTGCCACTGAAGCTTTCTTT	CSALQGGATEAFF
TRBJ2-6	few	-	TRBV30	TGTGCCTGGAGTTCCGGGACGTTAGGGGCCAACGTCCTGACTTTC	CAWSSGTLGANVLTF
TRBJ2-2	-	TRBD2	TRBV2	TGTGCCAGCTCTCAGGGGGGGCTAGCGGGAAAGTCGGGGACCGGGGAGCTGTTTTTT	CASSQGGLAGKSGTGELFF
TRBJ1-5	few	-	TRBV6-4	TGTGCCAGCAGTTACAATGCAGGCTCCACTAGCAATCAGCCCCAGCATTTT	CASSYNAGSTSNQPQHF
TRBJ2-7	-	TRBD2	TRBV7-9	TGTGCCAGCAGCTTACTGGGAGCGGGATTTTCTTCGCGGCAGTACTTC	CASSLLGAGFSSRQYF
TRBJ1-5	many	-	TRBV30	TGTGCCTGGAGTGGGACAGACTTATTTTATAGCAATCAGCCCCAGCATTTT	CAWSGTDLFYSNQPQHF
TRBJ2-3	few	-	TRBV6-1	TGTGCCAGCAGTGAAGCGCAGGGAGGCGTTACAGATACGCAGTATTTT	CASSEAQGGVTDTQYF
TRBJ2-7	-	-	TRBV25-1	TGTGCCAGCAGCGACCGGGGCCAACAACGCTACGAGCAGTACTTC	CASSDRGQQRYEQYF
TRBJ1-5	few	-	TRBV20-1	TGCAGTGCTAGAGCGGGAATGGGTAAAGGTTATAGCAATCAGCCCCAGCATTTT	CSARAGMGKGYSNQPQHF
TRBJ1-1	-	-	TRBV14	TGTGCCAGCAGCCAAGATATTGGAGCCGGGACAAAGAACACTGAAGCTTTCTTT	CASSQDIGAGTKNTEAFF
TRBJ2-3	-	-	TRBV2	TGTGCCAGCAGTGTTTCACAGGGTGAGACAGATACGCAGTATTTT	CASSVSQGETDTQYF
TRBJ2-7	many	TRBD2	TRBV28	TGTGCCAGCTGCGGTATGGGGACTAGCCCCTACGAGCAGTACTTC	CASCGMGTSPYEQYF
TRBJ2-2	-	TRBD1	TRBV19	TGTGCCAGTAGTACGGGACAGGGTGGGGAGCTGTTTTTT	CASSTGQGGELFF
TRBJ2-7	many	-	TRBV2	TGTGCCAGCAGGAAGGGGGGACCCGAGCAGTACTTC	CASRKGGPEQYF
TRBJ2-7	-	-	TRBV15	TGTGCCACCAGCAGAGTAGGTCAGGGGAGATCCTACGAGCAGTACTTC	CATSRVGQGRSYEQYF
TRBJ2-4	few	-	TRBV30	TGTGCCTGGAGTCCAGGGTTGAAAAACATTCAGTACTTC	CAWSPGLKNIQYF
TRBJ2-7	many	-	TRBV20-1	TGCAGTGCCCATACCCATTACGAGCAGTACTTC	CSAHTHYEQYF
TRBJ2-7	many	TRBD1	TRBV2	TGTGCCAGCAGGAGGGGACAGGGGGGCTACGAGCAGTACTTC	CASRRGQGGYEQYF
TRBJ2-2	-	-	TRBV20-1	TGCAGTGCCCGACTGGGGTTCGCGAACACCGGGGAGCTGTTTTTT	CSARLGFANTGELFF
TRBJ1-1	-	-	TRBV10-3	TGTGCCATCAGCAGGGAGGTAGGGACTGAAGCTTTCTTT	CAISREVGTEAFF
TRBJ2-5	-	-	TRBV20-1	TGCAGTGCTAGATACGGGCAGACTGGGGAGACCCAGTACTTC	CSARYGQTGETQYF
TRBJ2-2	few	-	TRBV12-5	TGTGCTAGTGGACTCGGGAGCCCGGGCACCGGGGAGCTGTTTTTT	CASGLGSPGTGELFF
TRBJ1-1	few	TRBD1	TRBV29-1	TGCAGCGCGGGGTCCCGGGACAGGGGGTTAATCACTGAAGCTTTCTTT	CSAGSRDRGLITEAFF
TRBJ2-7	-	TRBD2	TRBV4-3	TGCGCCAGCAGCCTCGTTAAGCGGGGCGAGCAGTACTTC	CASSLVKRGEQYF
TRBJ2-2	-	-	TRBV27	TGTGCCAGCAGTTTTGGTCTGAACACCGGGGAGCTGTTTTTT	CASSFGLNTGELFF
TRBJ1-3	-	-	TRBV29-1	TGCAGCGTTGTCAGGACCACTGGAAACACCACATATTTT	CSVVRTTGNTTYF
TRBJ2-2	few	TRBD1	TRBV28	TGTGCCAGCAGTTTTTTGGGTTCGTGGGACAGGGTTAGCACCGGGGAGCTGTTTTTT	CASSFLGSWDRVSTGELFF
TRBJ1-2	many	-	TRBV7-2	TGTGCCAGCAGTTCCCCGCCGGTGGCGAATGGCTACACCTTC	CASSSPPVANGYTF
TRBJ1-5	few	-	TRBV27	TGTGCCAGCAGTGTGAGGGCTTCTTCAAATCAGCCCCAGCATTTT	CASSVRASSNQPQHF
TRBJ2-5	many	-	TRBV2	TGTGCCAGCAGTGCCCGATGGACAGTAACTCAAGAGACCCAGTACTTC	CASSARWTVTQETQYF
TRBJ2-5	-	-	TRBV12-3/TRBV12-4	TGTGCCAGCAGTCCCGGGACGCCACAAGAGACCCAGTACTTC	CASSPGTPQETQYF
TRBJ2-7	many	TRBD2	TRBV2	TGTGCCGGATCTAGCGGGAGCGTATACGAGCAGTGCTTC	CAGSSGSVYEQCF
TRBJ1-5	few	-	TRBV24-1	TGTGCCACCAGTGATGGGCAGGGGCATCAGCCCCAGCATTTT	CATSDGQGHQPQHF
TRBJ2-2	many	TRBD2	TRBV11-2	TGTGCCAGCAGCTTAGAACTAGCGGGGAACACCGGGGAGCTGTTTTTT	CASSLELAGNTGELFF
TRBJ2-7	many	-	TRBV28	TGTGCCAGCAGTTTAGGCTCAGGGCCCTACGAGCAGTACTTC	CASSLGSGPYEQYF
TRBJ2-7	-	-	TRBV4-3	TGCGCCAGCAGCCAAGACGCGAGGAGCGGCGAGCAGTACTTC	CASSQDARSGEQYF
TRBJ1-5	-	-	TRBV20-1	TGCAGTGCTAGTAAGGGGCGGGATCAGCCCCAGCATTTT	CSASKGRDQPQHF
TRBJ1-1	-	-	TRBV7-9	TGTGCCAGCAGCTTACTGCTACGGGAAGGAGCTTTCTTT	CASSLLLREGAFF
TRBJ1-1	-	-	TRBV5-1	TGCGCCAGCAGTATAGGAGGGTCCGGCCCTGAAGCTTTCTTT	CASSIGGSGPEAFF
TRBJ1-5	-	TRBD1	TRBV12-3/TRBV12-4	TGTGCCAGCTCTTTTGGGGGGACAGGGGGCCCGAATCAGCCCCAGCATTTT	CASSFGGTGGPNQPQHF